This T cell receptor (beta chain) was sequenced in a study of Graves' ophthalmopathy and Graves' hyperthyroidism. Study findings and constraints: Built on 13 signatures, a model told ophthalmopathy apart from stable hyperthyroidism with 85% to 90% sensitivity and around 80% specificity.

As for this clonotype: Its antigen is still unknown.

TCR beta CDR3 regions were amplified from RNA transcripts. HTBI primers were employed in first-round RT-PCR, then a second-round multiplex PCR followed. TCRdb re-called the multiplex PCR reads with MiXCR, one entry per CDR3 protein. The data hold some 350,000 distinct CDR3 sequences, with approximately 18% observed a single time. The V gene's germline CDR1 is SGHAT and CDR2 FQNNGV. The trim removed 3 bases at V and 6 bases at J, leaving 8 bases unmatched. The CDR3 sequence is 16 residues long. Each diagnosis was determined on the basis of clinical symptoms, serum thyroxine, TRAb, thyroid ultrasound and orbital computed tomography. The authors used Ficoll-Paque density gradient centrifugation to separate PBMCs. The input was more than 8 ml of fresh peripheral blood.

The source of this sequence is an adult woman with stable Graves' hyperthyroidism. The chain links TRBV11-2 to TRBJ2-3; 11 bases align to TRBD2. Sequencing was performed on peripheral blood. The CDR3 protein is CASSFRLAGGRDTQYF. The DNA for the CDR3 is TGTGCCAGCAGCTTTCGGCTAGCGGGAGGACGCGATACGCAGTATTTT. The whole variable domain, filled in from reference TRBV11-2 and TRBJ2-3, reads EAGVAQSPRYKIIEKRQSVAFWCNPISGHATLYWYQQILGQGPKLLIQFQNNGVVDDSQLPKDRFSAERLKGVDSTLKIQPAKLEDSAVYLCASSFRLAGGRDTQYFGPGTRLTVL.